This T cell receptor (beta chain) was recovered during a study of blood T cells in healthy people across ages. Study in general: Roughly one uniquely barcoded beta molecule per two T cells was captured. Study results and limitations: Naive T cell percentage strongly correlated with TCR beta diversity.

This clonotype was detected only a few times. Its antigen is undetermined. Then a second PCR, running about 6 to 12 cycles, was carried out with a sample-barcoded 5' primer and a J-beta primer mix. All samples gave at least 2.5 million CDR3-containing paired-end reads. MiXCR, run by TCRdb on the 5' RACE reads, gives a single entry per CDR3 protein. The table shows hundreds of thousands of distinct CDR3 sequences, with approximately 48% occurring only once. The CDR3 contains 14 residues. The germline V gene encodes CDR1 SEHNR and CDR2 FQNEAQ (reference sequence). Deletions cut 8 bases from V and 6 bases from J, with 14 bases between.

Sequencing was performed on blood. The sequence was obtained from a man in his sixties in good health. The chain combines TRBV7-9 with TRBJ1-6, with D maybe TRBD1 (6 bases). In nucleotides, the CDR3 is TGTGCCAGCTCTAGGGGGACCGTTAATTCACCCCTCCACTTT. Translated: CASSRGTVNSPLHF.